This record looks at one T cell receptor beta chain sequence and its context. The antigen is undetermined. Germline lookup yields CDR1 GTSNPN and CDR2 SVGIG (reference sequence). With V trimmed by 4 bases and J by 1 base, 12 bases remained unmatched. CDR3 length: 16 amino acids. This entry comes from a study of cytomegalovirus exposure and HLA in healthy donors. Study conclusions and caveats: Several of the most significant clusters appeared linked to common viral pathogens, based on a later analysis.

PCR primers comprised 60 Vbeta and 13 Jbeta primers. Per the original methods: Later reanalysis found 70 million to 95 million unique TCR beta chains, 10 million to 12 million of them shared. TCRdb keeps only in-frame clones here, not all; method: immunoSEQ multiplex PCR. The DNA was the basis for D and trimming; V, J and clone size are from that table. Found here are around 190,000 clones, more than 65% of them singletons; the top ten hold 2.9%. The chain joins TRBV30 to TRBJ2-5; 7 bases are a match to TRBD1. The sample was PBMCs. The sequence came from a female donor in good health and CMV-seronegative. In DNA form, the CDR3 reads TGTGCCTGGACTCCGGGACAGAGCCCATCCCAAGAGACCCAGTACTTC. Residues: CAWTPGQSPSQETQYF. The full variable domain, in which reference TRBV30 and TRBJ2-5 provide the parts outside the CDR3, is SQTIHQWPATLVQPVGSPLSLECTVEGTSNPNLYWYRQAAGRGLQLLFYSVGIGQISSEVPQNLSASRPQDRQFILSSKKLLLSDSGFYLCAWTPGQSPSQETQYFGPGTRLLVL.